Shown below are 19 T cell receptor beta chains from a single sample sequenced in a study of beta chain features in type 1 diabetes. Study-wide points: Moderately but significantly shorter TCRB CDR3s were found in Type 1 diabetes patients in all four CD4+ subsets.

Expressed TCRB transcripts were sequenced, since all the RNA that had been isolated was reverse transcribed. TCRdb's table, derived via immunoSEQ multiplex PCR, lists solely in-frame clones and lacks some. The data contain 600,000 to 700,000 clones, around 12% of them singletons. No cognate antigen is known for these TCRs. The sequenced sample consisted of naive CD4+ T cells from blood. The receptors come from a man aged 30 to 45 with type 1 diabetes.

This clone has a handful of counts. The J gene is TRBJ2-2, the V gene TRBV28; D gene uncertain. The CDR3 runs to 14 residues. V lost 2 bases and J lost 0, with 4 bases in between. Germline V gene lookup returns CDR1 MDHEN and CDR2 SYDVKM. The CDR3 reads CASSLGTNTGELFF. The CDR3 DNA follows: TGTGCCAGCAGTTTAGGCACGAACACCGGGGAGCTGTTTTTT.

The chain has TRBV5-1 and TRBJ2-1; a possible D gene is TRBD2 (5 bases). The CDR3 is made up of 12 amino acids. CDR1 is SGHRS and CDR2 is YFSETQ in the germline V gene. Trimming cost V 4 bases and J 9 bases, with 11 bases left between them. The CDR3 region is CASSGEGGEQFF. CDR3 DNA sequence: TGCGCCAGCAGCGGTGAGGGCGGTGAGCAGTTCTTC.

J is TRBJ1-6 and V is TRBV7-9; D is possibly TRBD1 (5 bases). The CDR3 extends over 14 amino acids. Germline V lookup: CDR1 SEHNR, CDR2 FQNEAQ (reference sequence). Trimming cost V 3 bases and J 10 bases, with 13 bases left between them. CDR3 residues: CASSLSQAASPLHF. The DNA of the CDR3 is TGTGCCAGCAGCTTGTCACAGGCTGCGTCACCCCTCCACTTT. Complete variable domain (other parts from reference TRBV7-9 and TRBJ1-6): DTGVSQNPRHKITKRGQNVTFRCDPISEHNRLYWYRQTLGQGPEFLTYFQNEAQLEKSRLLSDRFSAERPKGSFSTLEIQRTEQGDSAMYLCASSLSQAASPLHFGNGTRLTVT.

The V call is TRBV29-1, the J call TRBJ2-7, with TRBD1 identical over 10 bases. V shed 4 bases, J shed 6 bases, and the junction held 9 bases outside the gene matches. The germline V gene encodes CDR1 SQVTM and CDR2 ANQGSEA. The CDR3 is 14 residues long. The chain's CDR3 is CSVGQGARGGEQYF. CDR3 in DNA: TGCAGCGTTGGACAGGGGGCGAGAGGGGGCGAGCAGTACTTC.

In its sample, this clone was seen a few times. The V and J genes are TRBV21-1 and TRBJ1-2. TRBV21-1 is flagged as a pseudogene. The CDR3 is made up of 14 amino acids. The CDR3 here is CASSPLGANYGYTF. The CDR3 region has the DNA TGTGCCAGCAGCCCGCTAGGTGCTAACTATGGCTACACCTTC.

This clone has just a few counts. The rearrangement links TRBV7-9 to TRBJ2-5, with 9 bases fitting TRBD2. After removal of 4 bases from V and 2 bases from J, the junction contained 8 bases not matched to a gene. This CDR3 is 16 amino acids long. CDR1 and CDR2 from the germline V gene are SEHNR and FQNEAQ (reference sequence). CDR3 loop: CASSSLSGGLQETQYF. The CDR3, as DNA: TGTGCCAGCAGCTCCCTTAGCGGGGGACTTCAAGAGACCCAGTACTTC. The full variable domain, its missing parts supplied by reference TRBV7-9 and TRBJ2-5, is DTGVSQNPRHKITKRGQNVTFRCDPISEHNRLYWYRQTLGQGPEFLTYFQNEAQLEKSRLLSDRFSAERPKGSFSTLEIQRTEQGDSAMYLCASSSLSGGLQETQYFGPGTRLLVL.

The sample holds a few counts of this clone. The chain employs TRBV14 and TRBJ2-5; D remains unclear. The V gene's germline CDR1 is SGHDN and CDR2 FVKESK. This CDR3 comprises 11 residues. Trimming removed 4 bases from V and 5 bases from J, with 5 bases in between. The CDR3 loop is CASSLSETQYF. The DNA of the CDR3 is TGTGCCAGCAGCCTATCTGAGACCCAGTACTTC. Combining the CDR3 with reference TRBV14 and TRBJ2-5 gives the whole variable domain EAGVTQFPSHSVIEKGQTVTLRCDPISGHDNLYWYRRVMGKEIKFLLHFVKESKQDESGMPNNRFLAERTGGTYSTLKVQPAELEDSGVYFCASSLSETQYFGPGTRLLVL.

The rearrangement joins TRBV4-3 to TRBJ2-7; D is perhaps TRBD2 (6 bases). The CDR3 is made up of 16 amino acids. The V gene lost 4 bases and the J gene lost 3 bases, with 19 bases spanning the gap. Germline values: CDR1 LGHNA, CDR2 YSLEER. CDR3 sequence reads: CASSPRRVGGSYEQYF. CDR3 nucleotide sequence: TGCGCCAGCAGCCCCCGACGTGTCGGGGGTAGCTACGAGCAGTACTTC.

The gene calls are TRBV5-4 and TRBJ2-1, with D possibly TRBD1 on 5 matching bases. V lost 3 bases and J lost 3, with 16 bases in between. Germline V gives CDR1 SGHNT, CDR2 YYREEE (reference sequence). The CDR3 totals 16 residues. For the CDR3, the DNA is TGTGCCAGCAGCTATAGACAGTTCAGTAACTACAATGAGCAGTTCTTC. Translated: CASSYRQFSNYNEQFF.

This clone was seen only a few times. The chain has TRBV27 and TRBJ1-6; a possible D gene is TRBD1 (5 bases). This CDR3 region has 17 residues. CDR1 and CDR2 from the germline V gene are MNHEY and SMNVEV (reference sequence). The V and J ends lost 3 bases and 0 bases respectively, with 12 bases between them. The CDR3 sequence: CASSFYGATSYNSPLHF. DNA of the CDR3: TGTGCCAGCAGTTTTTACGGGGCTACCTCCTATAATTCACCCCTCCACTTT.

This clone was seen only a few times. The V gene is TRBV7-9, the J gene TRBJ1-2; 10 nucleotides match TRBD1. Germline loops: CDR1 SEHNR, CDR2 FQNEAQ (reference sequence). The ends lost 4 bases at V and 3 bases at J; junction bases unmatched: 5. The CDR3 contains 15 residues. CDR3 sequence: CASSSLTGGYYGYTF. CDR3 bases: TGTGCCAGCAGCTCCCTGACAGGGGGCTACTATGGCTACACCTTC. The whole variable domain, remainder taken from reference TRBV7-9 and TRBJ1-2, is DTGVSQNPRHKITKRGQNVTFRCDPISEHNRLYWYRQTLGQGPEFLTYFQNEAQLEKSRLLSDRFSAERPKGSFSTLEIQRTEQGDSAMYLCASSSLTGGYYGYTFGSGTRLTVV.

The rearrangement links TRBV7-2 to TRBJ1-1; 9 bases are shared with TRBD1. Looked up from germline, CDR1 is SGHTA and CDR2 is FQGNSA. V lost 5 bases and J lost 0; bases outside the gene matches: 13. The CDR3 length is 18 residues. The CDR3, as DNA: TGTGCCAGCAGCCCACGCCGGACAGGGGCGGGTTTGAACACTGAAGCTTTCTTT. Translated, it gives CASSPRRTGAGLNTEAFF.

The rearrangement joins TRBV5-4 to TRBJ1-4, with D unclear. The CDR3 length is 15 residues. V lost 0 bases and J 0 bases, leaving 6 bases between the germline ends. In germline, CDR1 is SGHNT, CDR2 YYREEE (reference sequence). The CDR3 is CASSLDQSTNEKLFF. CDR3 coding DNA: TGTGCCAGCAGCTTGGATCAGTCAACTAATGAAAAACTGTTTTTT. Full variable domain (outside the CDR3, taken from reference TRBV5-4 and TRBJ1-4): ETGVTQSPTHLIKTRGQQVTLRCSSQSGHNTVSWYQQALGQGPQFIFQYYREEENGRGNFPPRFSGLQFPNYSSELNVNALELDDSALYLCASSLDQSTNEKLFFGSGTQLSVL.

The chain uses TRBV2 and TRBJ1-3; D is possibly TRBD1 (5 bases). V was clipped by 7 bases and J by 1 base, with 11 bases between them. Germline-derived CDR1 and CDR2 are SNHLY and FYNNEI. The length of the CDR3 is 14 residues. CDR3 residues: CASTERGSGNTIYF. Written as DNA, the CDR3 is TGTGCCAGCACCGAAAGGGGATCTGGAAACACCATATATTTT.

The V gene is TRBV27, the J gene TRBJ2-1; tentative D call: TRBD2 (7 bases). CDR1 and CDR2 from the germline V gene are MNHEY and SMNVEV (reference sequence). The CDR3 spans 13 residues. The germline V and J ends were trimmed by 6 bases and 10 bases, with 16 bases remaining between them. CDR3 in amino acids: CASRPPGGREQFF. For the CDR3, the DNA is TGTGCCAGCAGACCACCCGGGGGGCGGGAGCAGTTCTTC.

The chain links TRBV11-2 to TRBJ2-1, with 9 bases that match TRBD1. V lost 3 bases to trimming and J lost 0 bases; unmatched junction nucleotides: 6. The CDR3 runs 17 residues. The germline CDR1 and CDR2 sequences are SGHAT and FQNNGV. CDR3 bases: TGTGCCAGCAGCTTCGGGACAGGGCCAAGCTCCTACAATGAGCAGTTCTTC. Its translation: CASSFGTGPSSYNEQFF. The whole variable domain, filled in from reference TRBV11-2 and TRBJ2-1, reads EAGVAQSPRYKIIEKRQSVAFWCNPISGHATLYWYQQILGQGPKLLIQFQNNGVVDDSQLPKDRFSAERLKGVDSTLKIQPAKLEDSAVYLCASSFGTGPSSYNEQFFGPGTRLTVL.

Only a few counts were recorded for this clone. CDR3 DNA sequence: TGTGCCAGCAGTTTAAAGGGACAGGGAGCTGAAAAACTGTTTTTT. The encoded protein is CASSLKGQGAEKLFF. This chain links TRBV6-5 with TRBJ1-4; 9 nucleotides align to TRBD1. CDR1 MNHEY and CDR2 SVGAGI come from the germline V gene. The CDR3 spans 15 residues. V trimming: 4 bases; J trimming: 7 bases; junction bases outside the gene matches: 7.

This clone was seen a few times. J is TRBJ2-7 and V is TRBV2; 12 positions match TRBD1. CDR1 and CDR2 from the germline V gene are SNHLY and FYNNEI. The CDR3 sequence is 14 residues long. The V and J ends lost 10 bases and 0 bases, in that order; junction bases with no gene match: 4. The CDR3 nucleotides are TGTGCCACCTCGGGACAGGGGGCCTCCTACGAGCAGTACTTC. It specifies CATSGQGASYEQYF.

This clone was seen a few times. The rearrangement links TRBV6-5 to TRBJ2-3; D remains ambiguous. The CDR3 contains 15 residues. Germline CDR1 and CDR2: MNHEY and SVGAGI. Trimming shortened V by 2 bases and J by 1 base, and 10 bases separated the two germline ends. The CDR3 bases are TGTGCCAGCAGTTACAGCCAGCGCCGCACAGATACGCAGTATTTT. Protein: CASSYSQRRTDTQYF.